This T cell receptor beta chain was observed in a study of T-cell reconstitution after alpha-beta-depleted transplantation in children. Study results and limitations: Recipient T cells and thymic progenitors that survived were the source of the high TCRbeta diversity seen at day 60 in some patients. T cells produced anew were the main source of T-cell counts and diversity one year after transplant. Alpha-beta T cells about two months after transplant reportedly derived from several hundred expanded graft clones.

The ends were cut back, 2 bases at V and 2 bases at J, with 7 bases in the middle. CDR3 length: 12 amino acids. Germline CDR1 DFQATT, CDR2 SNEGSKA (reference sequence). This clonotype was counted ten times or more. Its matching antigen is unknown. A library of TCRbeta sequences, prepared with unique molecular identifiers, was generated. TCRdb fed the PCR reads into MiXCR, producing one record per CDR3 protein. The sample consists of hundreds of thousands of distinct CDR3 sequences, 9.5% to 13% of them appearing once. The starting material was peripheral blood, obtained 180 days after TCRalphabeta/CD19-depleted stem cell transplant. V and J are TRBV20-1 and TRBJ2-7; D gene unclear. This TCR derives from a male patient under 10 years old who had a stem cell transplant for chronic granulomatous disease, so the T cells may come from the graft donor. CDR3 nucleotides: TGCAGTGCTAGAAGAGGACCCTACGAGCAGTACTTC. Its protein is CSARRGPYEQYF.